This T cell receptor (beta chain) was observed in a study of control samples from healthy donors and cancer patients. The V gene's germline CDR1 is LGHNA and CDR2 YSLEER. V was cut by 1 base and J by 9 bases, with 10 bases left in between. The CDR3 is 13 residues long. The data were produced by immunoSEQ multiplex PCR, yet TCRdb's version contains in-frame clones alone and is incomplete. This table has about 10,000 clones, approximately 90% appearing once. The TCR sequence derives from a man aged 60 to 69 with colorectal cancer. Sequencing was done on a sample of PBMCs. The chain links TRBV4-3 to TRBJ2-1, with no clear D. The CDR3 DNA is TGCGCCAGCAGCCAAGGTTTCGCGAGTGAGCAGTTCTTC. Its translation: CASSQGFASEQFF.